The TCR beta chain under discussion was sequenced for a study of human T cells and chemical hapten exposure (dated by TCRdb to the early 2020s). About the study as a whole: Libraries were pooled for sequencing, and per-sample TCR yields varied mainly because of small differences in library volumes within the pool. The study tracked peripheral blood TCR repertoire changes in vivo during primary and secondary sensitization to the hapten diphenylcyclopropenone (DPC) in alopecia patients. From each blood RNA sample, both TCR alpha and TCR beta chains were sequenced.

Libraries were made using RACE. The run used a NextSeq 500. During library preparation, unique molecular identifiers were attached to individual cDNA molecules so that TCRs could be counted quantitatively and reproducibly. From the authors' description of their analysis: A median of roughly 98,000 TCRs per sample was observed, with a range of 23,224 to 690,600. The Decombinator software suite was used to annotate V, J and CDR3 in the TCR reads. Every sample was subsampled to the same number of TCRs (28,000) for the PS versus PT1 abundance plots. Expanded TCRs were defined as absent before sensitization and observed at least eight times at the 2-week time point. TCRdb handled the public reads itself, with Q25 trimming in fastp and clone calling in MiXCR, and kept productive beta chains. Rows with a matching CDR3 protein are joined into one entry that keeps the most common DNA and genes. None of the V and J calls come from the authors' own analysis; TCRdb made them. The sample contains around 45,000 distinct CDR3 sequences, approximately 4% of them found a single time. Of the sample, 5% to 7% is held by the ten largest clones.

The time point label on this specimen signifies: healthy volunteer bleed at 6 weeks. Total RNA was extracted from unfractionated whole blood that had been collected in Tempus Blood RNA tubes. About 5 healthy volunteers served as TCR sequencing controls and were bled at day 0, 2 weeks and 6 weeks. This clonotype was detected many times. Its antigen is still unknown. No qualities accompany the bases; no much larger clone lies one base away. Study-level results and caveats: Repeated subsampling changed both the strength of the expansion versus patch-test correlation and the threshold at which that correlation became significant. The number of TCRs above 1 in 1000 frequency did not change with DPC sensitization; there was no evidence of global repertoire structure alterations.

The sample taken for sequencing was whole blood. The clonotype originates from a human donor in good health. Some clones in this sample may be carry-over from other donors' samples.

CDR3 sequence: CASSLGHENIQYF. The DNA reads TGTGCCAGCAGTTTGGGGCACGAAAACATTCAGTACTTC. The V and J segments used are TRBV28 and TRBJ2-4; the D gene is perhaps TRBD1, from 5 matching bases. The CDR3 runs 13 amino acids, cysteine and phenylalanine included. Only the CDR3 part of the read is kept: 39 bases, read in frame from the first base. V and J are truncated by 3 bases and 5 bases respectively, leaving an intervening sequence of 8 bases. CDR1 MDHEN and CDR2 SYDVKM were looked up in the germline V gene.